Following are 27 T cell receptor beta chains from one sample sequenced in a study of blood T cells in healthy people across ages. The use of a sample-barcoded 5' primer and a J-beta primer mix characterized a second PCR of about 6 to 11 cycles. TCRdb passed the 5' RACE reads through MiXCR, listing each CDR3 protein once. The data contain about 1.8 million distinct CDR3 sequences, roughly 49% of them singletons. The specimen sequenced was blood. The receptor source for this set is a woman between 40 and 50 years old in good health.

The rearrangement uses TRBV7-2 and TRBJ2-1; 10 bases are a match to TRBD1. The ends lost 0 bases at V and 5 bases at J; junction bases unmatched: 4. This CDR3 spans 16 amino acids. CDR1 SGHTA and CDR2 FQGNSA come from the germline V gene. CDR3 nucleotide sequence: TGTGCCAGCAGCTTAGCTGGACAGGGGGGGGACAATGAGCAGTTCTTC. Translation: CASSLAGQGGDNEQFF. The variable domain in full, completed from reference TRBV7-2 and TRBJ2-1, reads GAGVSQSPSNKVTEKGKDVELRCDPISGHTALYWYRQSLGQGLEFLIYFQGNSAPDKSGLPSDRFSAERTGGSVSTLTIQRTQQEDSAVYLCASSLAGQGGDNEQFFGPGTRLTVL.

This chain joins TRBV5-1 and TRBJ2-3; 8 bases map to TRBD2. Germline CDR1 reads SGHRS; CDR2 reads YFSETQ. Germline trimming cut 2 bases from V and 2 bases from J; bases unmatched to any gene: 4. The CDR3 extends over 15 amino acids. CDR3 region: CASSLLAADTDTQYF. The CDR3 nucleotides are TGCGCCAGCAGCTTACTAGCGGCGGACACAGATACGCAGTATTTT.

This clonotype was detected only a few times. The rearrangement links TRBV20-1 to TRBJ2-3; tentative D call: TRBD1 (5 bases). Germline CDR1 DFQATT, CDR2 SNEGSKA (reference sequence). CDR3 length: 15 residues. V lost 1 base to trimming and J lost 2 bases, with 13 bases between them. CDR3: CSARVGASTTDTQYF. DNA for the CDR3: TGCAGTGCTAGAGTAGGGGCCTCCACCACAGATACGCAGTATTTT.

The chain combines TRBV6-1 with TRBJ2-3; D gene ambiguous. Germline CDR1 reads MNHNS; CDR2 reads SASEGT. The CDR3 consists of 12 residues. The germline V and J ends were trimmed by 4 bases and 6 bases, with 8 bases remaining between them. The CDR3 region is CASSVYRDTQYF. In DNA form, the CDR3 reads TGTGCCAGCAGTGTTTACCGCGATACGCAGTATTTT.

The J gene is TRBJ1-1, the V gene TRBV29-1, with 8 bases identical to TRBD1. This CDR3 region has 16 residues. Germline assignment: CDR1 SQVTM and CDR2 ANQGSEA. The J segment lost 1 base and the V segment lost 6 bases, leaving 13 bases of the junction unmatched. The CDR3 coding sequence is TGCAGCGTCGGATCGACAGGGGACCCGACGAACACTGAAGCTTTCTTT. This translates into CSVGSTGDPTNTEAFF.

The chain is built from TRBV18 and TRBJ2-1, with 10 bases aligning to TRBD1. CDR3 size: 14 residues. The germline V gene encodes CDR1 KGHSH and CDR2 LQKENI. J gave up 6 bases and V 5 bases, and 4 bases lay outside the gene matches. The CDR3 reads CASSAGTGANEQFF. CDR3 bases: TGTGCCAGCTCAGCCGGGACAGGGGCCAATGAGCAGTTCTTC. The whole variable domain, filled in from reference TRBV18 and TRBJ2-1, reads NAGVMQNPRHLVRRRGQEARLRCSPMKGHSHVYWYRQLPEEGLKFMVYLQKENIIDESGMPKERFSAEFPKEGPSILRIQQVVRGDSAAYFCASSAGTGANEQFFGPGTRLTVL.

This clonotype was seen more than once but under ten times. The genes are TRBV12-5 and TRBJ2-3; no firm D call. The CDR3 consists of 13 residues. With 7 bases removed from V and 0 bases from J, the gap between germline ends came to 8 bases. The germline V gene encodes CDR1 LGHNT and CDR2 FRNRAP. CDR3 protein: CASVAGSTDTQYF. Written as DNA, the CDR3 is TGTGCTAGTGTCGCCGGTAGCACAGATACGCAGTATTTT.

This CDR3 reads CASSLVLINGYTF. CDR3 DNA: TGTGCCAGCAGCTTAGTCCTGATCAATGGCTACACCTTC. V usage is TRBV7-2 and J usage is TRBJ1-2; no firm D call. The CDR3 contains 13 residues. V was trimmed by 1 base and J by 6 bases, leaving 9 bases between them. The germline V gene encodes CDR1 SGHTA and CDR2 FQGNSA.

The chain uses TRBV3-1 and TRBJ1-2, with TRBD1 matching over 8 bases. CDR3 length: 19 amino acids. CDR1 and CDR2 (germline): LGHDT, YNNKEL (reference sequence). Trimming cost V 0 bases and J 8 bases; bases outside gene matches: 20. The CDR3 is CASSQDQVGRGRLQGGYTF. The CDR3 bases are TGTGCCAGCAGCCAAGATCAAGTGGGCAGGGGGCGCCTCCAGGGGGGCTACACCTTC. The full variable domain, rest sourced from reference TRBV3-1 and TRBJ1-2, is DTAVSQTPKYLVTQMGNDKSIKCEQNLGHDTMYWYKQDSKKFLKIMFSYNNKELIINETVPNRFSPKSPDKAHLNLHINSLELGDSAVYFCASSQDQVGRGRLQGGYTFGSGTRLTVV.

This rearrangement joins TRBV21-1 to TRBJ1-5. TRBV21-1 counts as a pseudogene. This CDR3 comprises 18 residues. The CDR3 region has the DNA TGTGCCAGCAGCAAGGCTCGACGACCTAGAAATAGCAATCAGCCCCAGCATTTT. Its translation: CASSKARRPRNSNQPQHF.

Remarks on this clonotype: The junction does not match germline at one end; this may be a read error. V and J are TRBV5-1 and TRBJ2-3; 9 bases align to TRBD2. This CDR3 has 14 residues. Looked up from germline, CDR1 is SGHRS and CDR2 is YFSETQ. This CDR3 is CANSRLADTDTQYF. The CDR3 DNA reads as TGCGCCAACAGCAGACTAGCGGACACAGATACGCAGTATTTT.

The chain recombines TRBV13 with TRBJ1-2; 7 bases fit TRBD1. This CDR3 region has 16 residues. The junction had 6 bases not matched to a gene; V was cut back by 0 bases and J by 2 bases. Germline CDR1 is PRHDT and CDR2 is FYEKMQ (reference sequence). The CDR3 nucleotides are TGTGCCAGCAGCTTAGGGGGGACAGCTACCAACTATGGCTACACCTTC. Protein sequence: CASSLGGTATNYGYTF.

This clonotype was observed a few times. This chain joins TRBV5-1 and TRBJ2-5; 11 nucleotides agree with TRBD1. Trimming removed 4 bases from V and 2 bases from J; junction bases left unmatched: 10. This CDR3 has 17 amino acids. Germline loops: CDR1 SGHRS, CDR2 YFSETQ. DNA for the CDR3: TGCGCCAGCAGCCCCGCCTGGGACAGGGGGGGACAAGAGACCCAGTACTTC. Encoded protein: CASSPAWDRGGQETQYF.

This clonotype came up a few times. The rearrangement links TRBV29-1 to TRBJ1-2; 7 nucleotides line up with TRBD1. This CDR3 has 11 residues. V lost 6 bases and J lost 7; bases outside the gene matches: 5. Germline loops: CDR1 SQVTM, CDR2 ANQGSEA. CDR3 in amino acids: CSVYRDSGYTF. The CDR3 nucleotides are TGCAGCGTCTACAGGGACAGTGGCTACACCTTC.

V gene TRBV4-2 combines with J gene TRBJ1-2; TRBD1 might be the D (6 bases). V was trimmed by 0 bases and J by 4 bases, leaving 12 bases between them. Germline CDR1 and CDR2: LGHNA and YNFKEQ. The CDR3 spans 15 residues. The CDR3 loop reads CASSQDDRPGYGYTF. In DNA, the CDR3 is TGTGCCAGCAGCCAAGATGACAGGCCCGGCTATGGCTACACCTTC.

This clonotype was observed many times. The CDR3 sequence: CASSLALNAYEQYF. The CDR3 DNA sequence: TGTGCCAGCAGCTTAGCTCTGAACGCCTACGAGCAGTACTTC. The gene calls are TRBV7-9 and TRBJ2-7; D is unresolved. Per the germline V gene, CDR1 is SEHNR and CDR2 is FQNEAQ (reference sequence). The length of the CDR3 is 14 residues. Trimming shortened V by 0 bases and J by 2 bases, and 8 bases separated the two germline ends. The full variable domain, in which reference TRBV7-9 and TRBJ2-7 provide the parts outside the CDR3, is DTGVSQNPRHKITKRGQNVTFRCDPISEHNRLYWYRQTLGQGPEFLTYFQNEAQLEKSRLLSDRFSAERPKGSFSTLEIQRTEQGDSAMYLCASSLALNAYEQYFGPGTRLTVT.

The sample holds a few counts of this clonotype. The rearrangement joins TRBV20-1 to TRBJ2-1; the match to TRBD1 covers 9 bases. The CDR3 consists of 13 residues. The germline V gene encodes CDR1 DFQATT and CDR2 SNEGSKA (reference sequence). J was trimmed by 5 bases and V by 7 bases; bases with no gene match: 6. CDR3 amino acids: CSGTGDINNEQFF. The DNA of the CDR3 is TGCAGTGGGACAGGGGATATAAACAATGAGCAGTTCTTC.

This sequence joins TRBV5-1 and TRBJ2-1; 9 bases fit TRBD1. With V trimmed by 1 base and J by 8 bases, 7 bases remained unmatched. Germline V gene sequence: CDR1 SGHRS, CDR2 YFSETQ. CDR3 length equals 15 residues. The chain's CDR3 is CASSLIQGAQDEQFF. DNA for the CDR3: TGCGCCAGCAGCTTGATACAGGGGGCGCAGGATGAGCAGTTCTTC.

The chain carries TRBV28 and TRBJ1-2, with D maybe TRBD1 (6 bases). The CDR3 length is 14 residues. Germline V CDR1 and CDR2: MDHEN, SYDVKM. V was trimmed by 7 bases and J by 4 bases, leaving 16 bases between them. The CDR3 DNA reads as TGTGCCAGCACGTCGGGGGCGAGGGCCTATGGCTACACCTTC. Its translation is CASTSGARAYGYTF.

This clonotype was seen only a few times. The chain carries TRBV6-1 and TRBJ1-2; 7 nucleotides agree with TRBD1. After removal of 8 bases from V and 4 bases from J, the junction contained 10 bases not matched to a gene. CDR3 length: 14 amino acids. Germline-derived CDR1 and CDR2 are MNHNS and SASEGT. CDR3 sequence (DNA): TGTGCCAGCCTTCACAGGGGCCCGCCCTATGGCTACACCTTC. Its protein is CASLHRGPPYGYTF.

V usage is TRBV14 and J usage is TRBJ2-5; 7 bases align to TRBD2. The CDR3 runs 16 residues. Trimming took 4 bases from V and 5 from J; bases not matched to a gene: 13. In germline, CDR1 is SGHDN, CDR2 FVKESK. CDR3 in amino acids: CASSLNLAAEGETQYF. CDR3 nucleotides: TGTGCCAGCAGCCTCAACCTAGCGGCTGAGGGGGAGACCCAGTACTTC.

This sequence joins TRBV12-3 or TRBV12-4 and TRBJ1-6; 9 positions match TRBD1. The CDR3 sequence is 16 residues long. The V and J ends lost 5 bases and 7 bases, in that order; junction bases with no gene match: 9. The CDR3 DNA sequence: TGTGCCAGCAGTCCTAGGGCCGGGACAGGGAATTCACCCCTCCACTTT. Translated: CASSPRAGTGNSPLHF.

Turning to this clonotype: A much larger clone differs from this one at a single base, so this may be a read error. This sequence joins TRBV11-3 and TRBJ2-1, with a weak D call TRBD1 (5 bases). The CDR3 consists of 13 residues. V lost 2 bases and J 7 bases, leaving 9 bases between the germline ends. Germline CDR1 is SGHNT and CDR2 is YENEEA. This chain's CDR3 is CASSLFQGNEQFF. CDR3 bases: TGTGCCAGCAGCTTATTTCAGGGTAATGAGCAGTTCTTC.

This clonotype was seen only once. The V and J genes are TRBV2 and TRBJ2-1, with 10 nucleotides matching TRBD1. The CDR3 spans 16 residues. The germline V gene has CDR1 SNHLY and CDR2 FYNNEI. Trimming took 3 bases from V and 0 from J; bases not matched to a gene: 2. DNA of the CDR3: TGTGCCAGCAGTGATCGACAGGGGGCCTCCTACAATGAGCAGTTCTTC. This encodes CASSDRQGASYNEQFF. Variable domain in full (rest from reference TRBV2 and TRBJ2-1): EPEVTQTPSHQVTQMGQEVILRCVPISNHLYFYWYRQILGQKVEFLVSFYNNEISEKSEIFDDQFSVERPDGSNFTLKIRSTKLEDSAMYFCASSDRQGASYNEQFFGPGTRLTVL.

The rearrangement uses TRBV7-8 and TRBJ2-1, with TRBD2 matching over 12 bases. V lost 5 bases, J lost 4 bases, and 6 bases stayed unmatched. CDR3 length: 16 residues. Germline V gene sequence: CDR1 SGHVS, CDR2 FQNEAQ. CDR3 nucleotides: TGTGCCAGCAGCCTGTACACTAGCGGGGGGTACAATGAGCAGTTCTTC. Translated: CASSLYTSGGYNEQFF.

The J gene is TRBJ2-5, the V gene TRBV4-2, with a tentative D call TRBD1 (5 bases). Germline V gene sequence: CDR1 LGHNA, CDR2 YNFKEQ. The V gene lost 5 bases and the J gene lost 2 bases, with 9 bases spanning the gap. This CDR3 is built from 13 residues. For the CDR3, the DNA is TGTGCCAGCAGCGGACACTTTCAAGAGACCCAGTACTTC. Protein product: CASSGHFQETQYF.

This clonotype was seen a handful of times. The chain uses TRBV7-2 and TRBJ2-1; 9 bases are a match to TRBD1. With V trimmed by 1 base and J by 4 bases, 8 bases remained unmatched. Per the germline V gene, CDR1 is SGHTA and CDR2 is FQGNSA. There are 17 residues in the CDR3. CDR3 protein: CASSLGGQGRRYNEQFF. The CDR3 DNA reads as TGTGCCAGCAGCTTAGGAGGACAGGGGAGACGGTACAATGAGCAGTTCTTC.